This T cell receptor beta chain comes out of a study of cytomegalovirus exposure and HLA in healthy donors. With 4 bases clipped from V and 0 bases from J, the junction kept 4 bases outside the gene matches. CDR3 length: 16 amino acids. Per germline, CDR1 MNHNS and CDR2 SASEGT. The PCR was carried out with 60 Vbeta primers and 13 Jbeta primers. Assay: immunoSEQ multiplex PCR; the TCRdb copy retains only in-frame clones and omits some. The table includes tens of thousands of clones, roughly four fifths detected once. This clonotype was sampled from a woman younger than 45 in good health and CMV-seropositive. The rearrangement links TRBV6-1 to TRBJ2-1; 9 positions agree with TRBD2. Sequencing was done on a sample of PBMCs. This CDR3 is CASSGSGRSSYNEQFF. CDR3 DNA: TGTGCCAGCAGTGGTAGCGGGAGAAGCTCCTACAATGAGCAGTTCTTC.